This TCR beta chain was obtained from a study of OX40 agonist ivuxolimab in advanced cancers. Study conclusions and caveats: At 0.1-3.0 mg/kg, partial responders had clonal expansion among the lowest observed.

This CDR3 spans 15 amino acids. Germline values: CDR1 MNHNY, CDR2 SVGAGI (reference sequence). V was shortened by 8 bases and J by 7 bases, with 23 bases between the two germline ends. This clone was seen a handful of times. Its target is not known. Here immunoSEQ multiplex PCR was the method, and the copy in TCRdb shows in-frame clones only, minus some. The repertoire includes approximately 69,000 clones, around 84% of them detected once, and 1.1% sits in the top ten. This TCR derives from an adult with an advanced solid tumor such as melanoma, head and neck, liver or kidney cancer. The rearrangement links TRBV6-6 to TRBJ2-5, with D possibly called TRBD1 or TRBD2 (5 bases each). The sequencing here drew on CD4+ or CD8+ T cells sorted from blood, taken in a trial of the OX40 agonist ivuxolimab. This CDR3 is CASVWDGIQGLTQYF. The CDR3 DNA reads as TGTGCCAGCGTCTGGGACGGCATTCAGGGATTGACCCAGTACTTC.